This T cell receptor (beta chain) was observed in a study of regulatory T cells in long-lasting Graves disease. Relying on iRepertoire HTBI primers and Arm-PCR of CDR3 regions, the team built TCR beta libraries. TCRdb passed the multiplex PCR reads through MiXCR, listing each CDR3 protein once. The data show 400,000 to 450,000 distinct CDR3 sequences, with less than 25% seen just once and about 26% held by the top ten. Per germline, CDR1 MNHEY and CDR2 SMNVEV (reference sequence). There are 15 residues in the CDR3. Trimming took 6 bases from V and 8 from J; bases not matched to a gene: 9. Time point specified: persistent/refractory GD, antithyroid drugs over 5 years with positive TRAb. Generation of the TCR library employed RNA extracted from PBMCs.

This sample comprised peripheral blood mononuclear cells (PBMCs), obtained when the disease was refractory, from a patient treated with antithyroid drugs. The chain combines TRBV27 with TRBJ1-4; 10 positions agree with TRBD1. The clonotype comes from a female donor with Graves disease. DNA for the CDR3: TGTGCCAGCAGATCGACAGGGGGCCCTGGGGAAAAACTGTTTTTT. Translated: CASRSTGGPGEKLFF.